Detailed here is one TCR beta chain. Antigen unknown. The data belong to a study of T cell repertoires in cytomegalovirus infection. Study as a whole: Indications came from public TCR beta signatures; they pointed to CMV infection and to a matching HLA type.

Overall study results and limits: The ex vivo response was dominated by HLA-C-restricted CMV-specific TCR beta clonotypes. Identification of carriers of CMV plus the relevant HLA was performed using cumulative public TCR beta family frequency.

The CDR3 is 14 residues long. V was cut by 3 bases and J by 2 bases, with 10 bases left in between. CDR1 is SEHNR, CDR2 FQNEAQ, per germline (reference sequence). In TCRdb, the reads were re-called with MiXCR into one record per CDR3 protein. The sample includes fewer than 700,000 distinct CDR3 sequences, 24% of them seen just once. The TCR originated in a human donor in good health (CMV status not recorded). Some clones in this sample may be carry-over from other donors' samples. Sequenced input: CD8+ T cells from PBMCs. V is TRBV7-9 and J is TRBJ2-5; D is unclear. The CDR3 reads CASSLDVTQETQYF. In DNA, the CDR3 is TGTGCCAGCAGCTTGGACGTTACACAAGAGACCCAGTACTTC.